What follows are 30 T cell receptor beta chains derived from one specimen sequenced in a study of PD-1 blockade in classical Hodgkin lymphoma. Sequencing used immunoSEQ multiplex PCR; TCRdb keeps in-frame clones, though not all of them. The table includes roughly 140,000 clones, around four fifths detected once. All the patients suffered relapse after autologous stem cell transplantation, and brentuximab vedotin exposure differed. The sequencing here drew on peripheral blood mononuclear cells (PBMCs), taken before the second cycle of nivolumab. All receptors derive from a human donor with classical Hodgkin lymphoma.

The chain joins TRBV10-3 to TRBJ2-7, with D perhaps TRBD1 or TRBD2 (7 bases each). The CDR3 sequence is 15 residues long. With 4 bases removed from V and 2 bases from J, the gap between germline ends came to 15 bases. Germline assignment: CDR1 ENHRY and CDR2 SYGVKD. The CDR3 DNA follows: TGTGCCATCAGTGCAGGGAGGGGGCTCCCCTACGAGCAGTACTTC. Translation: CAISAGRGLPYEQYF.

The CDR3 coding sequence is TGTGCCAGTAGTATTTCGGAGTCAGGGGGCATCGGGCAGTACTTC. It codes for CASSISESGGIGQYF. The gene calls are TRBV19 and TRBJ2-7; 8 bases agree with TRBD1. This CDR3 spans 15 amino acids. Germline lookup yields CDR1 LNHDA and CDR2 SQIVND (reference sequence). The junction had 13 bases not matched to a gene; V was cut back by 3 bases and J by 9 bases.

The chain recombines TRBV11-2 with TRBJ2-1; TRBD1 matches 8 bases. This CDR3 contains 16 residues. Germline CDR1 SGHAT, CDR2 FQNNGV. V lost 5 bases, J lost 1 base, and 7 bases stayed unmatched. For the CDR3, the DNA is TGTGCCAGCAGCCCTTACAGGGGGTGGTCCTACAATGAGCAGTTCTTC. It codes for CASSPYRGWSYNEQFF.

This chain uses TRBV18 with TRBJ1-4, with 7 nucleotides matching TRBD1. The germline V gene encodes CDR1 KGHSH and CDR2 LQKENI. This CDR3 contains 14 residues. Trimming removed 6 bases from V and 8 bases from J; junction bases left unmatched: 9. The CDR3 is CASSPGQSREKLFF. Here the CDR3 DNA reads TGTGCCAGCTCCCCGGGACAGTCACGAGAAAAACTGTTTTTT.

This chain's CDR3 is CASSLTVLSTDTQYF. The CDR3 DNA is TGCGCCAGCAGCCTGACAGTTTTAAGCACAGATACGCAGTATTTT. The V and J genes are TRBV5-1 and TRBJ2-3, with D maybe TRBD1 (5 bases). Looked up from germline, CDR1 is SGHRS and CDR2 is YFSETQ. V lost 4 bases, J lost 0 bases, and 12 bases lay in between. This CDR3 is built from 15 residues.

The rearrangement links TRBV7-3 to TRBJ2-1; D remains ambiguous. From germline, CDR1 is SGHTA and CDR2 FQGTGA. The CDR3 is 15 amino acids. Trimming cost V 2 bases and J 0 bases, with 8 bases left between them. CDR3: CASSLGASSYNEQFF. In DNA, the CDR3 is TGTGCCAGCAGCTTAGGAGCGTCCTCCTACAATGAGCAGTTCTTC.

The rearrangement uses TRBV27 and TRBJ1-2, with D possibly TRBD1 on 5 matching bases. The length of the CDR3 is 13 residues. Germline CDR1 MNHEY, CDR2 SMNVEV (reference sequence). Trimming pared 7 bases from V and 3 bases from J, leaving 12 bases between. The CDR3 reads CASTPGPYYGYTF. As DNA, the CDR3 is TGTGCCAGCACCCCGGGACCTTACTATGGCTACACCTTC.

This clone was observed once. The chain joins TRBV11-2 to TRBJ1-1; no definite D call. The CDR3 covers 16 residues. CDR1 is SGHAT, CDR2 FQNNGV, per germline. The ends were cut back, 0 bases at V and 0 bases at J, with 11 bases in the middle. CDR3 sequence reads: CASSLDRQALNTEAFF. CDR3 sequence (DNA): TGTGCCAGCAGCTTAGATCGTCAGGCGTTGAACACTGAAGCTTTCTTT.

This clone was seen only once. The J gene is TRBJ1-1, the V gene TRBV18, with 8 bases lining up with TRBD1. The junction had 10 bases not matched to a gene; V was cut back by 1 base and J by 9 bases. The CDR3 is made up of 15 amino acids. CDR1 is KGHSH and CDR2 is LQKENI in the germline V gene. This chain's CDR3 is CASSPLPGGDSKAFF. The CDR3 nucleotides read TGTGCCAGCTCACCACTACCAGGGGGCGACTCGAAAGCTTTCTTT.

The sample holds a few counts of this clone. The J gene is TRBJ2-2, the V gene TRBV7-9, with 7 bases that match TRBD1. V lost 5 bases to trimming and J lost 7 bases; unmatched junction nucleotides: 7. From germline, CDR1 is SEHNR and CDR2 FQNEAQ (reference sequence). CDR3 length equals 14 residues. The CDR3 is CASSLGGVSGELFF. CDR3 in DNA: TGTGCCAGCAGCCTAGGGGGCGTCAGCGGGGAGCTGTTTTTT.

The V call is TRBV30, the J call TRBJ2-3; D is possibly TRBD2 (6 bases). Germline V gene data show CDR1 as GTSNPN and CDR2 as SVGIG (reference sequence). The CDR3 is 15 amino acids. The V end lost 0 bases, the J end lost 2 bases, and 12 bases lay between the germline ends. In DNA, the CDR3 is TGTGCCTGGAGTGTACAAGGAGGGCCCACAGATACGCAGTATTTT. Translating gives CAWSVQGGPTDTQYF.

The chain uses TRBV9 and TRBJ2-3; 8 bases are a match to TRBD2. The length of the CDR3 is 15 residues. With V trimmed by 4 bases and J by 4 bases, 8 bases remained unmatched. Germline CDR1 is SGDLS and CDR2 is YYNGEE. The CDR3 spells CASSPQRERPDTQYF. The CDR3 region has the DNA TGTGCCAGCAGCCCTCAGCGGGAGCGGCCAGATACGCAGTATTTT.

There are a few counts of this clone. The rearrangement links TRBV2 to TRBJ2-1; possibly TRBD1 for D (5 bases). From germline, CDR1 is SNHLY and CDR2 FYNNEI. This CDR3 region has 15 residues. Trimming left V 0 bases short and J 5 bases short, with 11 bases between. The DNA of the CDR3 is TGTGCCAGCAGTGAAGCAGCATCGACAGACAATGAGCAGTTCTTC. The encoded protein is CASSEAASTDNEQFF.

J is TRBJ1-1 and V is TRBV7-9; 7 positions agree with TRBD1. V dropped 2 bases and J dropped 2; count of bases not matched to a gene: 5. The CDR3 totals 15 residues. Germline assignment: CDR1 SEHNR and CDR2 FQNEAQ (reference sequence). CDR3 sequence (DNA): TGTGCCAGCAGCTTATACCCAGGGGGTAACACTGAAGCTTTCTTT. This gives the protein CASSLYPGGNTEAFF.

The V call is TRBV5-1, the J call TRBJ1-2, with 9 bases that match TRBD1. The trim removed 4 bases at V and 1 base at J, leaving 2 bases unmatched. The CDR3 runs 14 residues. Germline assignment: CDR1 SGHRS and CDR2 YFSETQ. CDR3 sequence: CASSRTGDNYGYTF. As DNA, the CDR3 is TGCGCCAGCAGCAGGACAGGGGATAACTATGGCTACACCTTC.

In its sample, this clone was seen once. The chain uses TRBV7-2 and TRBJ2-7, with 11 bases aligning to TRBD2. The germline V gene encodes CDR1 SGHTA and CDR2 FQGNSA. Unmatched junction bases numbered 10, after V lost 2 bases and J lost 1 base. The CDR3 is 18 amino acids. CDR3 nucleotides: TGTGCCAGCAGCTTAACGGGGTTAGCGGGAGGGCCGTCCTACGAGCAGTACTTC. It specifies CASSLTGLAGGPSYEQYF. Based on the CDR3 plus reference TRBV7-2 and TRBJ2-7, the full variable domain is GAGVSQSPSNKVTEKGKDVELRCDPISGHTALYWYRQSLGQGLEFLIYFQGNSAPDKSGLPSDRFSAERTGGSVSTLTIQRTQQEDSAVYLCASSLTGLAGGPSYEQYFGPGTRLTVT.

This chain links TRBV7-8 with TRBJ2-2; D ambiguous. V lost 6 bases to trimming and J lost 7 bases, with 21 bases between them. CDR3 size: 16 residues. Germline CDR1 SGHVS, CDR2 FQNEAQ. In DNA form, the CDR3 reads TGTGCCAGCAGTCCTAAAAGGACCCATCCGGGCGGGGAGCTGTTTTTT. It translates to CASSPKRTHPGGELFF.

The chain recombines TRBV28 with TRBJ2-7, with TRBD2 matching 10 bases. V trimming: 3 bases; J trimming: 7 bases; junction bases outside the gene matches: 9. The CDR3 has 15 residues. The V gene's germline CDR1 is MDHEN and CDR2 SYDVKM. CDR3 coding DNA: TGTGCCAGCAGTTTCGTAGCGGGGGGCGTGGGGGAGCAGTACTTC. Translated: CASSFVAGGVGEQYF.

The V call is TRBV29-1, the J call TRBJ1-2; D not certain. Between the trimmed V and J ends, which lost 5 bases and 2 bases, there was a span of 12 bases. The germline V gene encodes CDR1 SQVTM and CDR2 ANQGSEA. This CDR3 is 13 amino acids long. In DNA form, the CDR3 reads TGCAGCGTTAGTGCGAGCGGGAACTATGGCTACACCTTC. Translating gives CSVSASGNYGYTF.

The rearrangement joins TRBV5-5 to TRBJ2-3, with D possibly being TRBD1 or TRBD2 (5 bases each). CDR1 and CDR2 (germline): SGHKS, YYEKEE (reference sequence). The V end lost 6 bases, the J end lost 3 bases, and 17 bases lay between the germline ends. The CDR3 covers 15 residues. CDR3 sequence: CASTDTGTPTDTQYF. The CDR3 region has the DNA TGTGCCAGCACCGATACCGGGACGCCTACAGATACGCAGTATTTT.

For the CDR3, the DNA is TGTGCCAGCAGGAGAACAGATACGCAGTATTTT. This gives the protein CASRRTDTQYF. The chain uses TRBV6-1 and TRBJ2-3; D gene uncertain. Looked up from germline, CDR1 is MNHNS and CDR2 is SASEGT. This CDR3 spans 11 amino acids. Trimming shortened V by 6 bases and J by 3 bases, and 4 bases separated the two germline ends.

This clone was counted at least ten times. This sequence joins TRBV2 and TRBJ1-4; TRBD1 might be the D (5 bases). Germline V gene sequence: CDR1 SNHLY, CDR2 FYNNEI. V dropped 6 bases and J dropped 0 bases, with 14 bases sitting between them. This CDR3 has 16 residues. The chain's CDR3 is CASSARVLATNEKLFF. The CDR3 DNA follows: TGTGCCAGCAGCGCCAGGGTTCTGGCAACTAATGAAAAACTGTTTTTT.

The chain combines TRBV4-1 with TRBJ1-5, with TRBD1 matching over 9 bases. Germline trimming cut 3 bases from V and 11 bases from J; bases unmatched to any gene: 5. CDR3 length: 13 amino acids. Germline assignment: CDR1 MGHRA and CDR2 YSYEKL. CDR3 sequence: CASSQQTGGTQHF. CDR3 in DNA: TGCGCCAGCAGCCAGCAGACAGGGGGTACCCAGCATTTT.

The chain employs TRBV6-5 and TRBJ2-7; D remains ambiguous. Deletions cut 6 bases from V and 3 bases from J, with 12 bases between. CDR3 length: 13 amino acids. Germline V gene lookup returns CDR1 MNHEY and CDR2 SVGAGI. The CDR3 coding sequence is TGTGCCAGCAGCCCCGGACCAAGCTACGAGCAGTACTTC. Its translation: CASSPGPSYEQYF.

The chain has TRBV5-1 and TRBJ2-7; 10 bases match TRBD1. This CDR3 has 17 residues. Germline CDR1 SGHRS, CDR2 YFSETQ. With V trimmed by 0 bases and J by 2 bases, 8 bases remained unmatched. The CDR3 is CASSLGSLGTGAYEQYF. In nucleotides, the CDR3 is TGCGCCAGCAGCTTGGGGTCCCTCGGGACAGGGGCCTACGAGCAGTACTTC.

The CDR3 reads CASSYSLGYGYTF. As DNA, the CDR3 is TGTGCCAGCAGTTACTCCCTCGGGTATGGCTACACCTTC. The V gene is TRBV6-6, the J gene TRBJ1-2; unclear D gene. CDR1 and CDR2 from the germline V gene are MNHNY and SVGAGI (reference sequence). The CDR3 has 13 residues. With 0 bases removed from V and 5 bases from J, the gap between germline ends came to 7 bases.

This clone was found once. J is TRBJ1-1 and V is TRBV6-5; possibly TRBD1 for D (6 bases). Looked up from germline, CDR1 is MNHEY and CDR2 is SVGAGI. CDR3 size: 14 residues. V gave up 0 bases and J gave up 9 bases, with 14 bases separating them. In DNA, the CDR3 is TGTGCCAGCAGTTACTCGGACAGCCTTCCACAAGCTTTCTTT. Its protein product is CASSYSDSLPQAFF.

The chain joins TRBV29-1 to TRBJ2-2; D perhaps matches TRBD2 (5 bases). The CDR3 has 13 residues. The V gene lost 6 bases and the J gene lost 5 bases, with 13 bases spanning the gap. The germline V gene has CDR1 SQVTM and CDR2 ANQGSEA. Written as DNA, the CDR3 is TGCAGCGTAAGAGCCAGAGGGACCGGGGAGCTGTTTTTT. Amino acids: CSVRARGTGELFF.

This clone was counted once. V gene TRBV6-6 combines with J gene TRBJ1-5; D unresolved. The length of the CDR3 is 14 residues. Per germline, CDR1 MNHNY and CDR2 SVGAGI (reference sequence). Trimming removed 0 bases from V and 5 bases from J, with 8 bases in between. The CDR3 reads CASSYSSGDQPQHF. CDR3 DNA sequence: TGTGCCAGCAGTTACTCGTCCGGTGATCAGCCCCAGCATTTT.

The rearrangement joins TRBV19 to TRBJ2-7, with 8 nucleotides matching TRBD1. This CDR3 spans 14 amino acids. V lost 3 bases to trimming and J lost 1 base; unmatched junction nucleotides: 2. Germline CDR1 and CDR2: LNHDA and SQIVND (reference sequence). CDR3 DNA sequence: TGTGCCAGTAGTATCGACAGGGGTTCCTACGAGCAGTACTTC. As protein: CASSIDRGSYEQYF.